The T cell receptor beta chain described here comes from a study of long-term antiretroviral therapy in people with HIV. Study as a whole: Collection of the earliest samples took place about a decade ahead of the 2015 immediate-ART recommendation. Regarding the study as a whole: Dating from the mid-2000s to the late 2010s, the blood was possibly obtained under older ART regimens.

Note on this clone: Its target is unknown.

Amounts of about 0.9-11 million cryopreserved PBMC were held in the samples before DNA extraction. The CDR3 consists of 17 residues. V dropped 5 bases and J dropped 0 bases, with 17 bases sitting between them. Germline-derived CDR1 and CDR2 are SEHNR and FQNEAQ (reference sequence). Runs used v3.0 of the immunoSEQ assay and were done at survey level. Sequenced by immunoSEQ multiplex PCR; TCRdb stores in-frame clones only, minus some. The sample has roughly 39,000 clones, 86% seen once; the top ten hold about 4%. This specimen was unsorted PBMCs, taken just before starting antiretroviral therapy. The chain is built from TRBV7-9 and TRBJ2-1; D possibly corresponds to TRBD2 (6 bases). The sequence came from a woman younger than 35 with HIV. The CDR3 protein is CASSHPSSGFSYNEQFF. As DNA, the CDR3 is TGTGCCAGCAGCCATCCGTCGAGCGGGTTCTCCTACAATGAGCAGTTCTTC.